This T cell receptor beta chain came from a study of a mutant IDH1 vaccine in newly diagnosed glioma. Study context: Patients underwent eight vaccinations, which took place in weeks 1, 3, 5, 7, 11, 15, 19 and 23. Treated patients had a mean age of approximately 40 years and a roughly 60% male, about 40% female split.

The repertoire was sequenced with immunoSEQ multiplex PCR; TCRdb's copy has only in-frame clones and lacks some. The sample lists roughly 43,000 clones, under 80% occurring once. Points on this clone: What it recognizes is unknown.

Documented time point: week 23, last vaccination. Vaccinated patients received 300 ug of mutant IDH1 20-mer peptide per dose, with topical imiquimod. This receptor was taken from a man aged 45-65 years with glioma. Specimen: PBMCs, collected from a glioma patient whose treatment included an IDH1 peptide vaccine.

The CDR3: CAWSVNSRETQYF. The CDR3 region has the DNA TGTGCCTGGAGTGTTAATTCAAGAGAGACCCAGTACTTC. The V and J genes are TRBV30 and TRBJ2-5; D remains ambiguous. Germline V lookup: CDR1 GTSNPN, CDR2 SVGIG (reference sequence). The CDR3 consists of 13 residues. The germline V and J ends were trimmed by 0 bases and 4 bases, with 9 bases remaining between them.